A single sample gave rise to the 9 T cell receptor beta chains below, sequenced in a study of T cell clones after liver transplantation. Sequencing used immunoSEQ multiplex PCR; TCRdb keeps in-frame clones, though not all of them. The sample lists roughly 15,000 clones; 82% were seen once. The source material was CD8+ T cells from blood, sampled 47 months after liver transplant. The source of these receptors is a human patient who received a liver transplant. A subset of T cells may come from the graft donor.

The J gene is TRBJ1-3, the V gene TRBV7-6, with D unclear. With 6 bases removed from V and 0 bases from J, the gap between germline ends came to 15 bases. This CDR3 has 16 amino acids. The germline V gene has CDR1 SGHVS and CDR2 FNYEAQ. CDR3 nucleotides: TGTGCCAGCAGTTTTTCAACCGGGAGCTCTGGAAACACCATATATTTT. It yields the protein CASSFSTGSSGNTIYF.

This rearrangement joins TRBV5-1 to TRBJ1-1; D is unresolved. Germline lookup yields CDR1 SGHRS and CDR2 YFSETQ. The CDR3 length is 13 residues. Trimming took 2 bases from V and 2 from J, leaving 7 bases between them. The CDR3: CASSFSVNTEAFF. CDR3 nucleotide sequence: TGCGCCAGCAGCTTCAGTGTTAACACTGAAGCTTTCTTT.

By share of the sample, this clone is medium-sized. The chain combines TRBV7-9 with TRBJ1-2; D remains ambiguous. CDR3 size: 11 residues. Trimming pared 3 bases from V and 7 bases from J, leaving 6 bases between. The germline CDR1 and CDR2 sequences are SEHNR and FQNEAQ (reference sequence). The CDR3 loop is CASSFDRGYTF. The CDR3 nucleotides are TGTGCCAGCAGCTTTGATCGTGGCTACACCTTC.

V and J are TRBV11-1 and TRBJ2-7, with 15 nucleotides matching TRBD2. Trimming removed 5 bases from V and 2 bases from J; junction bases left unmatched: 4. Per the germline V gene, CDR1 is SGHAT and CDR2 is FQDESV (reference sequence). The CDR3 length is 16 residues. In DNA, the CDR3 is TGTGCCAGCAGCCCCAGGACTAGCGGGAGGGCCTACGAGCAGTACTTC. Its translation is CASSPRTSGRAYEQYF.

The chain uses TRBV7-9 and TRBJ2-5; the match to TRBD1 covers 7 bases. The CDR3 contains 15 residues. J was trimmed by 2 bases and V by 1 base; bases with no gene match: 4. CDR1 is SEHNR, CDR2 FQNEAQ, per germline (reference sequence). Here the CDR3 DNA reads TGTGCCAGCAGCTTAGGTCCGGGACAGCAAGAGACCCAGTACTTC. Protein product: CASSLGPGQQETQYF.

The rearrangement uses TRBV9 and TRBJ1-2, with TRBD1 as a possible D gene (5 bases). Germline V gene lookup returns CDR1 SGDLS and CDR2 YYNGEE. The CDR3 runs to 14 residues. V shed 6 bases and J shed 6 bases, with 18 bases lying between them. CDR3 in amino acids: CASTDNYKGHGYTF. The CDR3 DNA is TGTGCCAGCACCGATAATTACAAGGGGCATGGCTACACCTTC.

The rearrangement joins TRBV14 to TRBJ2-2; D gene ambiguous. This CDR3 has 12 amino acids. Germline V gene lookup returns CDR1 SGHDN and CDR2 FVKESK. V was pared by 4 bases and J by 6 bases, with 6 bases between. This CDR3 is CASSLSPGELFF. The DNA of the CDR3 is TGTGCCAGCAGCCTGAGCCCCGGGGAGCTGTTTTTT.

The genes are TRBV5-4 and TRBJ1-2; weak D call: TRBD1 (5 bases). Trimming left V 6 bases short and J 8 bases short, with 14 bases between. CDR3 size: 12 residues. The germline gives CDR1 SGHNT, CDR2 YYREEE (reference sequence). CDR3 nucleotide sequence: TGTGCCAGCACCGGGACTGCAAGGGGCTACACCTTC. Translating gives CASTGTARGYTF. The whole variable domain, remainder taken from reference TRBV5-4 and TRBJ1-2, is ETGVTQSPTHLIKTRGQQVTLRCSSQSGHNTVSWYQQALGQGPQFIFQYYREEENGRGNFPPRFSGLQFPNYSSELNVNALELDDSALYLCASTGTARGYTFGSGTRLTVV.

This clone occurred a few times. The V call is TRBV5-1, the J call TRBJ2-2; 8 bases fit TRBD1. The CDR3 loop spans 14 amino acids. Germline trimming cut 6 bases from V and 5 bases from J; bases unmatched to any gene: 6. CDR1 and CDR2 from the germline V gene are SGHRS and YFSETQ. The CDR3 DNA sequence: TGCGCCAGCAAGACAGGGGCGGGAACCGGGGAGCTGTTTTTT. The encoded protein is CASKTGAGTGELFF. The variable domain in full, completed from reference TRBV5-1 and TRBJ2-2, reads KAGVTQTPRYLIKTRGQQVTLSCSPISGHRSVSWYQQTPGQGLQFLFEYFSETQRNKGNFPGRFSGRQFSNSRSEMNVSTLELGDSALYLCASKTGAGTGELFFGEGSRLTVL.